Below, 21 T cell receptor beta chains from the same sample are listed, as sequenced in a study of T-cell memory formation after mild COVID-19. TCRdb processed the 5' RACE reads anew with MiXCR; each CDR3 protein has one entry. The data show nearly 350,000 distinct CDR3 sequences, 10% to 15% seen once. The specimen sequenced was PBMCs or a T cell subset sorted from them (not recorded which). Every receptor here comes from a man aged 18-30 years who had mild COVID-19 (a few samples of this study predate the infection). Cell type and time point are not known.

The V gene is TRBV5-4, the J gene TRBJ2-5; 9 nucleotides match TRBD1. The CDR3 runs to 14 residues. The V gene's germline CDR1 is SGHNT and CDR2 YYREEE (reference sequence). The ends lost 4 bases at V and 5 bases at J; junction bases unmatched: 6. Written as DNA, the CDR3 is TGTGCCAGCAGCGCCACAGGGGGCGATGAGACCCAGTACTTC. As protein: CASSATGGDETQYF.

The sample holds many counts of this clonotype. The chain employs TRBV5-1 and TRBJ1-1; no definite D call. This CDR3 is 14 amino acids long. CDR1 and CDR2 from the germline V gene are SGHRS and YFSETQ. The V end was cut by 4 bases, the J end by 0 bases, with 10 bases between. The CDR3 sequence is CASSRDSLNTEAFF. CDR3 coding DNA: TGCGCCAGCAGCCGAGACTCCCTGAACACTGAAGCTTTCTTT.

The rearrangement joins TRBV11-3 to TRBJ2-1; D not certain. This CDR3 has 12 residues. Germline CDR1 reads SGHNT; CDR2 reads YENEEA. V gave up 5 bases and J gave up 6 bases, with 8 bases separating them. The CDR3: CASSPESNEQFF. CDR3 nucleotides: TGTGCCAGCAGCCCCGAGAGCAATGAGCAGTTCTTC.

This clonotype was counted at least ten times. The rearrangement uses TRBV6-5 and TRBJ2-2; D unclear. Germline CDR1 is MNHEY and CDR2 is SVGAGI. Trimming cost V 0 bases and J 5 bases, with 4 bases left between them. The CDR3 runs to 13 residues. CDR3 coding DNA: TGTGCCAGCAGTTACTCGGGTACCGGGGAGCTGTTTTTT. Protein product: CASSYSGTGELFF.

The chain recombines TRBV18 with TRBJ2-3; no firm D call. This CDR3 spans 13 amino acids. V dropped 3 bases and J dropped 4 bases, with 8 bases sitting between them. Germline V gene lookup returns CDR1 KGHSH and CDR2 LQKENI. In DNA, the CDR3 is TGTGCCAGCTCACCCGGTCTCGCAGATACGCAGTATTTT. Protein product: CASSPGLADTQYF.

The chain couples TRBV6-5 to TRBJ2-7, with 7 bases identical to TRBD1. This CDR3 has 15 residues. V was clipped by 2 bases and J by 1 base; unmatched bases: 5. Germline CDR1 reads MNHEY; CDR2 reads SVGAGI. This CDR3 reads CASSYLETGSYEQYF. CDR3 nucleotides: TGTGCCAGCAGTTACCTCGAGACAGGGTCCTACGAGCAGTACTTC.

The chain recombines TRBV19 with TRBJ1-5; D is unclear. Germline assignment: CDR1 LNHDA and CDR2 SQIVND (reference sequence). The V end lost 5 bases, the J end lost 2 bases, and 10 bases lay between the germline ends. The CDR3 has 14 residues. The CDR3 here is CASSALWGNQPQHF. The CDR3 DNA is TGTGCCAGTAGTGCCCTCTGGGGCAATCAGCCCCAGCATTTT.

This clonotype was seen repeatedly, ten times or more. The J gene is TRBJ2-2, the V gene TRBV7-2; possibly TRBD2 for D (5 bases). There are 11 residues in the CDR3. Germline CDR1 reads SGHTA; CDR2 reads FQGNSA. V was clipped by 6 bases and J by 9 bases, with 8 bases between them. This CDR3 is CASRFGRELFF. The CDR3 nucleotides read TGTGCCAGCAGGTTCGGGAGGGAGCTGTTTTTT. The full variable domain, with the rest looked up from reference TRBV7-2 and TRBJ2-2, is GAGVSQSPSNKVTEKGKDVELRCDPISGHTALYWYRQSLGQGLEFLIYFQGNSAPDKSGLPSDRFSAERTGGSVSTLTIQRTQQEDSAVYLCASRFGRELFFGEGSRLTVL.

The chain carries TRBV5-1 and TRBJ1-3; D possibly corresponds to TRBD1 (6 bases). The CDR3 length is 13 residues. In germline, CDR1 is SGHRS, CDR2 YFSETQ. The V gene lost 1 base and the J gene lost 7 bases, with 9 bases spanning the gap. The CDR3 protein is CASSLTGSNTIYF. In DNA, the CDR3 is TGCGCCAGCAGCTTGACAGGGTCGAACACCATATATTTT.

This clonotype was observed at least ten times. The chain links TRBV7-2 to TRBJ2-5; no clear D gene. V lost 2 bases and J lost 2, with 21 bases in between. This CDR3 contains 18 residues. CDR1 and CDR2 (germline): SGHTA, FQGNSA. CDR3 sequence: CASSLLLSRSRLQETQYF. CDR3 DNA sequence: TGTGCCAGCAGCTTACTTCTTTCGAGGTCAAGGTTACAAGAGACCCAGTACTTC.

Worth noting for this clonotype: This may be a read error, as it is one base from a much larger clone. The chain combines TRBV12-3 or TRBV12-4 with TRBJ1-2; tentatively, D is TRBD1 (5 bases). The CDR3 sequence is 14 residues long. The CDR3 DNA is TGTGCCGGCAGGGACGAGGACGGTGCTGGAGGCTACACCTTC. Protein sequence: CAGRDEDGAGGYTF.

This clonotype has only a few counts. V usage is TRBV6-6 and J usage is TRBJ2-3; D is undetermined. The germline V gene has CDR1 MNHNY and CDR2 SVGAGI (reference sequence). V lost 2 bases, J lost 2 bases, and 14 bases lay in between. This CDR3 is built from 16 residues. The CDR3 coding sequence is TGTGCCAGCAGTTACACGCGGACGGTTAACACAGATACGCAGTATTTT. Residues: CASSYTRTVNTDTQYF.

Only a few counts were recorded for this clonotype. The chain links TRBV18 to TRBJ2-1; D is tentatively TRBD1 or TRBD2 (5 bases each). The CDR3 has 12 amino acids. Between the trimmed V and J ends, which lost 1 base and 11 bases, there was a span of 9 bases. The germline gives CDR1 KGHSH, CDR2 LQKENI. Here the CDR3 DNA reads TGTGCCAGCTCACCACTGGGGGTGCAGCAGTTCTTC. This sequence encodes CASSPLGVQQFF.

The sample holds a few counts of this clonotype. This sequence joins TRBV4-3 and TRBJ2-7; 10 bases fit TRBD1. CDR1 is LGHNA and CDR2 is YSLEER in the germline V gene. The J segment lost 4 bases and the V segment lost 4 bases, leaving 10 bases of the junction unmatched. The CDR3 runs 16 residues. The CDR3 bases are TGCGCCAGCAGCCTCCTACCCGGGACAGGGGTTTACGAGCAGTACTTC. This codes for CASSLLPGTGVYEQYF.

This clonotype was observed at least ten times. V is TRBV12-3 or TRBV12-4 and J is TRBJ1-5; D uncertain. The CDR3 runs 12 residues. V dropped 6 bases and J dropped 9 bases, with 12 bases sitting between them. CDR3 protein: CASSPRVGPQHF. DNA for the CDR3: TGTGCCAGCAGCCCGCGAGTGGGGCCCCAGCATTTT.

This clonotype was detected a few times. The chain has TRBV5-1 and TRBJ2-1; D unclear. The CDR3 runs 12 residues. The V end lost 4 bases, the J end lost 7 bases, and 9 bases lay between the germline ends. CDR1 is SGHRS and CDR2 is YFSETQ in the germline V gene. CDR3 region: CASSLNSNEQFF. As DNA, the CDR3 is TGCGCCAGCAGCCTAAACTCGAATGAGCAGTTCTTC.

This clonotype was picked up a small number of times. The chain has TRBV7-9 and TRBJ2-5; no reliable D call. V lost 5 bases to trimming and J lost 4 bases, with 11 bases between them. The CDR3 runs 13 residues. Germline values: CDR1 SEHNR, CDR2 FQNEAQ (reference sequence). The CDR3 coding sequence is TGTGCCAGCAGCCCCCGTCCAGTAGAGACCCAGTACTTC. It is translated as CASSPRPVETQYF.

This clonotype was counted at least ten times. The J gene is TRBJ2-7, the V gene TRBV29-1; 12 nucleotides align to TRBD1. CDR1 SQVTM and CDR2 ANQGSEA come from the germline V gene. The CDR3 consists of 13 residues. V shed 5 bases, J shed 6 bases, and the junction held 5 bases outside the gene matches. This chain's CDR3 is CSVKGQGASEQYF. The CDR3 DNA reads as TGCAGCGTTAAGGGACAGGGGGCTAGCGAGCAGTACTTC.

CDR3: CASSPPARATYTEAFF. For the CDR3, the DNA is TGTGCCAGCTCACCACCGGCCAGGGCTACGTATACTGAAGCTTTCTTT. V gene TRBV18 combines with J gene TRBJ1-1; perhaps TRBD1 as D (5 bases). V was pared by 0 bases and J by 5 bases, with 16 bases between. The length of the CDR3 is 16 residues. Germline values: CDR1 KGHSH, CDR2 LQKENI.

On this clonotype itself: Germline is not matched at one junction end, which may reflect a read error. The rearrangement links TRBV7-2 to TRBJ2-7; 8 bases are a match to TRBD2. Germline CDR1 reads SGHTA; CDR2 reads FQGNSA. The CDR3 extends over 13 amino acids. The CDR3 loop is CASSIAGSDEQYF. The CDR3 DNA follows: TGTGCCAGCAGCATAGCGGGGTCCGACGAGCAGTACTTC.

This clonotype occurred a few times. The chain carries TRBV12-3 or TRBV12-4 and TRBJ1-6; D possibly corresponds to TRBD1 (5 bases). This CDR3 has 15 residues. V was cut by 5 bases and J by 7 bases, with 15 bases left in between. The CDR3 sequence: CASSPGRRENSPLHF. The CDR3 DNA follows: TGTGCCAGCAGTCCGGGGCGCAGGGAAAATTCACCCCTCCACTTT.